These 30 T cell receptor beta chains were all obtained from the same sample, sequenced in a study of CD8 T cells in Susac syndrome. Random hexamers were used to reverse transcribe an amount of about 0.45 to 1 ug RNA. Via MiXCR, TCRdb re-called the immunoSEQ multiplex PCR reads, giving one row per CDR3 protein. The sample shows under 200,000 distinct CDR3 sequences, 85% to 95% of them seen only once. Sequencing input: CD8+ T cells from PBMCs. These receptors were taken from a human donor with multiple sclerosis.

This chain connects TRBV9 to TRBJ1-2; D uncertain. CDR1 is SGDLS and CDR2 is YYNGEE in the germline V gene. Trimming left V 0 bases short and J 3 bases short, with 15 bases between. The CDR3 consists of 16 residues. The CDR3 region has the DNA TGTGCCAGCAGCGTAGTACCAGATGGCGACCACTATGGCTACACCTTC. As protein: CASSVVPDGDHYGYTF.

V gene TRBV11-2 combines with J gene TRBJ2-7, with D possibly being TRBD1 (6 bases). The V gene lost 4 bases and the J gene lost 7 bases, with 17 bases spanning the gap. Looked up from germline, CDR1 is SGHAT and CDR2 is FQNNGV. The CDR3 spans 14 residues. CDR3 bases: TGTGCCAGCAGCTCCCCGGACAGTCTGAGGGAGCAGTACTTC. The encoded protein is CASSSPDSLREQYF. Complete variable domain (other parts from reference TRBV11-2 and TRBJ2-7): EAGVAQSPRYKIIEKRQSVAFWCNPISGHATLYWYQQILGQGPKLLIQFQNNGVVDDSQLPKDRFSAERLKGVDSTLKIQPAKLEDSAVYLCASSSPDSLREQYFGPGTRLTVT.

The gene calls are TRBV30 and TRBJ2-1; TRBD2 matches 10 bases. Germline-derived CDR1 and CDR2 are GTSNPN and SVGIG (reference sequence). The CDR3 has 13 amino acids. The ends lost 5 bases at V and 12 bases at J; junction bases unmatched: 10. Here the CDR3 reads CAWSGTSVLMQFF. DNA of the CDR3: TGTGCCTGGTCCGGGACTAGCGTTTTGATGCAGTTCTTC.

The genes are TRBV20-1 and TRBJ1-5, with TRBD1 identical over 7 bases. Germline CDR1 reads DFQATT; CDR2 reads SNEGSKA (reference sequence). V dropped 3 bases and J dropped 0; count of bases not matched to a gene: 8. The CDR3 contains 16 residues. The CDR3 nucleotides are TGCAGTGCTAGTGGGGCCCGGGACAGTAGCAATCAGCCCCAGCATTTT. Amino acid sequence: CSASGARDSSNQPQHF.

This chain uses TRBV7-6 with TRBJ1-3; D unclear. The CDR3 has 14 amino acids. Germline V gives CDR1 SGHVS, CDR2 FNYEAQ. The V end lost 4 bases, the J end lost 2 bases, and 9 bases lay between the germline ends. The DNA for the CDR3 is TGTGCCAGCAGCTCCCTACAGACTGGAAACACCATATATTTT. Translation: CASSSLQTGNTIYF.

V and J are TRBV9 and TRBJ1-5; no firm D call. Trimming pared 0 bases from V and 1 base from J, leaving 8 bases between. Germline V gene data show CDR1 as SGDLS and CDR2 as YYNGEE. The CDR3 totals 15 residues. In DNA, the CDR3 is TGTGCCAGCAGCGTAGGTGCGTCCAGCAATCAGCCCCAGCATTTT. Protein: CASSVGASSNQPQHF. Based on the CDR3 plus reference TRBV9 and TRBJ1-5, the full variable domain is DSGVTQTPKHLITATGQRVTLRCSPRSGDLSVYWYQQSLDQGLQFLIQYYNGEERAKGNILERFSAQQFPDLHSELNLSSLELGDSALYFCASSVGASSNQPQHFGDGTRLSIL.

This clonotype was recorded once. CDR3 loop: CSASVTADYEQYF. CDR3 DNA: TGCAGTGCCAGTGTTACCGCCGACTACGAGCAGTACTTC. The J gene is TRBJ2-7, the V gene TRBV20-1, with D unresolved. The germline V and J ends were trimmed by 6 bases and 3 bases, with 15 bases remaining between them. The CDR3 runs to 13 residues. CDR1 and CDR2 from the germline V gene are DFQATT and SNEGSKA (reference sequence).

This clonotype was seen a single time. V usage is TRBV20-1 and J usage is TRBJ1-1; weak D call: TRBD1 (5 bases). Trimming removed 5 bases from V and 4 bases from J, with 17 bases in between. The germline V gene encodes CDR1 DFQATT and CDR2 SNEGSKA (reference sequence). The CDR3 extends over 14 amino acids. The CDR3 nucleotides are TGCAGTGCTTTCTCAGGCCTAGGGACCACTGAAGCTTTCTTT. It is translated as CSAFSGLGTTEAFF.

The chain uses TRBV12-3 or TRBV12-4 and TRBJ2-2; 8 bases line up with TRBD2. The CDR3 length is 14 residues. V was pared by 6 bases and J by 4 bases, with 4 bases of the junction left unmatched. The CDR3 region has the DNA TGTGCCAGCAGGCCCGGGACTAGCACCGGGGAGCTGTTTTTT. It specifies CASRPGTSTGELFF.

In nucleotides, the CDR3 is TGTGCCAGCAGCCAAGGCGGGACTGCCCCGGCAGAGACCCAGTACTTC. Translated: CASSQGGTAPAETQYF. This chain connects TRBV3-1 to TRBJ2-5; D perhaps matches TRBD2 (6 bases). Looked up from germline, CDR1 is LGHDT and CDR2 is YNNKEL (reference sequence). V was cut by 1 base and J by 4 bases, with 16 bases left in between. This CDR3 has 16 amino acids.

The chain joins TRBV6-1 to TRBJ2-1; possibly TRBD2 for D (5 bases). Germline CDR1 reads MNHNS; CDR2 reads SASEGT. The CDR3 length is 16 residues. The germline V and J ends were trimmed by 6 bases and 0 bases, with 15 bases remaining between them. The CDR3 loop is CASSSPRTFSYNEQFF. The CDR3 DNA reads TGTGCCAGCAGCTCCCCACGGACTTTCTCCTACAATGAGCAGTTCTTC.

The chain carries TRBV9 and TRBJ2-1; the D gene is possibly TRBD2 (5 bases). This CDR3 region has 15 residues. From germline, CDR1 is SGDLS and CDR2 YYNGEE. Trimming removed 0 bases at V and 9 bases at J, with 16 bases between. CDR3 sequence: CASSVDDGKLREQFF. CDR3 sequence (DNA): TGTGCCAGCAGCGTAGACGACGGGAAATTGCGTGAGCAGTTCTTC.

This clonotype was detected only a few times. CDR3 protein: CASSSDEQFF. The CDR3 DNA is TGTGCCAGCAGTTCTGATGAGCAGTTCTTC. The V call is TRBV2, the J call TRBJ2-1, with D unclear. The ends were cut back, 5 bases at V and 8 bases at J, with 4 bases in the middle. Germline CDR1 is SNHLY and CDR2 is FYNNEI. The CDR3 consists of 10 residues. Based on the CDR3 plus reference TRBV2 and TRBJ2-1, the full variable domain is EPEVTQTPSHQVTQMGQEVILRCVPISNHLYFYWYRQILGQKVEFLVSFYNNEISEKSEIFDDQFSVERPDGSNFTLKIRSTKLEDSAMYFCASSSDEQFFGPGTRLTVL.

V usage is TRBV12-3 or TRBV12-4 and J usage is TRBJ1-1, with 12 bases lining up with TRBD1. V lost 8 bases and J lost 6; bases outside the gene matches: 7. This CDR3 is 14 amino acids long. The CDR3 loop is CASGTGGINAEAFF. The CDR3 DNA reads TGTGCCAGCGGGACAGGGGGCATTAACGCTGAAGCTTTCTTT.

Written as DNA, the CDR3 is TGCAGCGTAGAGGACAGATCCCTTGAACCTGGGGCCAACGTCCTGACTTTC. Translated, it gives CSVEDRSLEPGANVLTF. V and J are TRBV29-1 and TRBJ2-6, with a weak D call TRBD1 (6 bases). This CDR3 spans 17 amino acids. The V end lost 6 bases, the J end lost 2 bases, and 20 bases lay between the germline ends. From germline, CDR1 is SQVTM and CDR2 ANQGSEA.

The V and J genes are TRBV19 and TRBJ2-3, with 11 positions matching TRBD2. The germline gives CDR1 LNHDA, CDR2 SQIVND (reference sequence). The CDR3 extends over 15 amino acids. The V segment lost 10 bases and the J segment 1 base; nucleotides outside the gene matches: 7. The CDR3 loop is CATLPTSGGTDTQYF. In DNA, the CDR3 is TGTGCCACCCTCCCGACTAGCGGGGGCACAGATACGCAGTATTTT. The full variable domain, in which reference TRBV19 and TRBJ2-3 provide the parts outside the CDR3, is DGGITQSPKYLFRKEGQNVTLSCEQNLNHDAMYWYRQDPGQGLRLIYYSQIVNDFQKGDIAEGYSVSREKKESFPLTVTSAQKNPTAFYLCATLPTSGGTDTQYFGPGTRLTVL.

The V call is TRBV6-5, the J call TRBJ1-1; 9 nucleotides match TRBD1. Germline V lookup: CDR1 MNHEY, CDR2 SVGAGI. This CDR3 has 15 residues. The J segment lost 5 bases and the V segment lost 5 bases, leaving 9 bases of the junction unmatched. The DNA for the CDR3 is TGTGCCAGCAGTACTCCGGGACAGGGTCTTACTGAAGCTTTCTTT. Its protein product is CASSTPGQGLTEAFF.

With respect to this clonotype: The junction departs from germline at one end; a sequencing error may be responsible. The CDR3, as DNA: TGTGCCAGCAGATTAGACGGGACAGCTAATGAAAAACTGTTTTTT. Its translation is CASRLDGTANEKLFF. This chain joins TRBV7-9 and TRBJ1-4, with 7 bases that match TRBD1. The CDR3 spans 15 residues. Germline-derived CDR1 and CDR2 are SEHNR and FQNEAQ (reference sequence).

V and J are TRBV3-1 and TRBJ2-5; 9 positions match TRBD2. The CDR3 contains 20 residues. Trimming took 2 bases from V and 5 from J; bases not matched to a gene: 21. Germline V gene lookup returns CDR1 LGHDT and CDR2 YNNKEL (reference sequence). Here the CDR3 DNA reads TGTGCCAGCAGCCAAACAACCGGGACTAGCATACGGTCGAGAATGGAGACCCAGTACTTC. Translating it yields CASSQTTGTSIRSRMETQYF.

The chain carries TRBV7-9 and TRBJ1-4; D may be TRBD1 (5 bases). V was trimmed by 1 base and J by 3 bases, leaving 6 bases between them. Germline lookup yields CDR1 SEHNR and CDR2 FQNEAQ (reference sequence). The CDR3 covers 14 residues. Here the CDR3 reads CASSLGQSNEKLFF. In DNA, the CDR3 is TGTGCCAGCAGCTTAGGACAGTCTAATGAAAAACTGTTTTTT.

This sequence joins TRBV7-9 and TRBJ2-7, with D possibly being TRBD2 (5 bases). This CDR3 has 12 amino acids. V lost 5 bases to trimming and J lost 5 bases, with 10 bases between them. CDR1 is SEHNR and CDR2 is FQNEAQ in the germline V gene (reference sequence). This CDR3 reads CASSQMRDEQYF. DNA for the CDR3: TGTGCCAGCAGCCAAATGAGGGACGAGCAGTACTTC. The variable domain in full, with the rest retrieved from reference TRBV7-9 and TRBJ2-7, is DTGVSQNPRHKITKRGQNVTFRCDPISEHNRLYWYRQTLGQGPEFLTYFQNEAQLEKSRLLSDRFSAERPKGSFSTLEIQRTEQGDSAMYLCASSQMRDEQYFGPGTRLTVT.

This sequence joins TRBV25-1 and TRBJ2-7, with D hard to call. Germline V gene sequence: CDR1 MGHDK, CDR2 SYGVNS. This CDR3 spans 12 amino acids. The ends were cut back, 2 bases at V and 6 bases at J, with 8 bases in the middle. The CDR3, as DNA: TGTGCCAGCAGTGAAAACTTTATCGAGCAGTACTTC. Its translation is CASSENFIEQYF.

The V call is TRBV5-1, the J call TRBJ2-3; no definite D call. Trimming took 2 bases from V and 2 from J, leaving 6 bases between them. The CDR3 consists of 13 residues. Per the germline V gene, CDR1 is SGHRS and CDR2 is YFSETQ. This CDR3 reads CASSLYITDTQYF. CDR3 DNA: TGCGCCAGCAGCTTATACATCACAGATACGCAGTATTTT.

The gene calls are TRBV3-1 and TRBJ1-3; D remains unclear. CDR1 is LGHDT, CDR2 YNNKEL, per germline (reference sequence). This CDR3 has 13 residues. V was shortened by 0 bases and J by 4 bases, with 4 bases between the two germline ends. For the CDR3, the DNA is TGTGCCAGCAGCCAAGATTTGGGAAACACCATATATTTT. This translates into CASSQDLGNTIYF.

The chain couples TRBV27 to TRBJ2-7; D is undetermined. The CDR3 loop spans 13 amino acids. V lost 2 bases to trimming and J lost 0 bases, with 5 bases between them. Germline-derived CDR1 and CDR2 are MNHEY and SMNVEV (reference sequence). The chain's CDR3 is CASSLSNSYEQYF. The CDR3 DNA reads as TGTGCCAGCAGTTTAAGTAACTCCTACGAGCAGTACTTC.

The CDR3 DNA sequence: TGTGCCAGCAGCCTCTCAGGGGGGGGTCCCGAGCAGTACTTC. Its translation is CASSLSGGGPEQYF. The genes are TRBV14 and TRBJ2-7, with D perhaps being TRBD1 or TRBD2 (7 bases each). Trimming took off 4 bases at V and 6 bases at J, with 16 bases between the two ends. The V gene's germline CDR1 is SGHDN and CDR2 FVKESK. The CDR3 loop spans 14 amino acids.

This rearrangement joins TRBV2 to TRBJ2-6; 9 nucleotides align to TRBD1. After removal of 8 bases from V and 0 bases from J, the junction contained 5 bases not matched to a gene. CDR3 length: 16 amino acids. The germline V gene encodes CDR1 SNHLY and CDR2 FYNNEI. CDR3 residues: CASGWDRASGANVLTF. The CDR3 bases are TGTGCCAGCGGGTGGGACAGGGCCTCTGGGGCCAACGTCCTGACTTTC.

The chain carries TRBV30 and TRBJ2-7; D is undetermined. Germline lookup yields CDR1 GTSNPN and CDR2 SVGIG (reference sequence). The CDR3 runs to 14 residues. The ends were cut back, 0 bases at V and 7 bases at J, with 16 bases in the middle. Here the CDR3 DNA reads TGTGCCTGGAGTGTACGCGACACTCCTTGGGAGCAGTACTTC. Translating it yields CAWSVRDTPWEQYF.

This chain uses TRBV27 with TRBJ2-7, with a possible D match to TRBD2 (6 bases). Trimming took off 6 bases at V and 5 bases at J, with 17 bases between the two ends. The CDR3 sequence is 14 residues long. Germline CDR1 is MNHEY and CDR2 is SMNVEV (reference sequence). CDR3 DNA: TGTGCCAGCAGCGACTTGGGCAGGGAGGACGAGCAGTACTTC. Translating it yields CASSDLGREDEQYF.

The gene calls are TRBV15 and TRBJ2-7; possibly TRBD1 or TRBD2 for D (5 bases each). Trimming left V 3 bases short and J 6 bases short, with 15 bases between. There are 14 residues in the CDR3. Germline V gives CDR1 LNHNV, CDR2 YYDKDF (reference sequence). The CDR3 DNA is TGTGCCACCAGCAGTGGGACGGTTCATGGCGAGCAGTACTTC. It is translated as CATSSGTVHGEQYF. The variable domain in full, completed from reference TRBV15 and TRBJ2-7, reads DAMVIQNPRYQVTQFGKPVTLSCSQTLNHNVMYWYQQKSSQAPKLLFHYYDKDFNNEADTPDNFQSRRPNTSFCFLDIRSPGLGDTAMYLCATSSGTVHGEQYFGPGTRLTVT.